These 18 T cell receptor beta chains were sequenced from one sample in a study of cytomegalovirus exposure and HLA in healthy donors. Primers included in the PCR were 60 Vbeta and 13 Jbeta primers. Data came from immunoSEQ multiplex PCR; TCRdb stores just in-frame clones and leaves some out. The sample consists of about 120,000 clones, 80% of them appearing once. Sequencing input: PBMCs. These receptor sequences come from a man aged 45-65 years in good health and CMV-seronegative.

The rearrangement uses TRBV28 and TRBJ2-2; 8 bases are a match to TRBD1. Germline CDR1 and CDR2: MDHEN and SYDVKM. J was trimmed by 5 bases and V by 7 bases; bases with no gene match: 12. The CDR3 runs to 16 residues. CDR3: CASKWQGAGGTGELFF. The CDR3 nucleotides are TGTGCCAGCAAGTGGCAGGGGGCAGGGGGAACCGGGGAGCTGTTTTTT. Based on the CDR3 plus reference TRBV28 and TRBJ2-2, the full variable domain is DVKVTQSSRYLVKRTGEKVFLECVQDMDHENMFWYRQDPGLGLRLIYFSYDVKMKEKGDIPEGYSVSREKKERFSLILESASTNQTSMYLCASKWQGAGGTGELFFGEGSRLTVL.

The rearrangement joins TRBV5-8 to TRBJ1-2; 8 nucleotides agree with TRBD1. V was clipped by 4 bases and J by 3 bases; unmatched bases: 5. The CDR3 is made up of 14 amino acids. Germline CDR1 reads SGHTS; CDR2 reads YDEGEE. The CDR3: CASSVGTGHYGYTF. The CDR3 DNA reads TGTGCCAGCAGCGTCGGGACAGGTCACTATGGCTACACCTTC.

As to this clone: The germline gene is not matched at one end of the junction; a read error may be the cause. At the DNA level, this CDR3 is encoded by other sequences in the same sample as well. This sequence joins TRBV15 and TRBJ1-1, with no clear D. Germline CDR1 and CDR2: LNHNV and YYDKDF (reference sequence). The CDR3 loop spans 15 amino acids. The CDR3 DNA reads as TGTGCCACCAGCAGAGATTCGAGAGGGAGAACTGAAGCTTTCTTC. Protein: CATSRDSRGRTEAFF.

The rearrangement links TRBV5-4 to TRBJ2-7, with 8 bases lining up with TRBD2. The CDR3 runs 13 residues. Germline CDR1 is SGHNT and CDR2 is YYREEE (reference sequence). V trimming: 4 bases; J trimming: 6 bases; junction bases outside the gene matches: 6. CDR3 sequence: CASSPGTSLEQYF. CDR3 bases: TGTGCCAGCAGCCCCGGGACTAGTCTCGAGCAGTACTTC. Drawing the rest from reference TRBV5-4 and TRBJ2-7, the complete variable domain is ETGVTQSPTHLIKTRGQQVTLRCSSQSGHNTVSWYQQALGQGPQFIFQYYREEENGRGNFPPRFSGLQFPNYSSELNVNALELDDSALYLCASSPGTSLEQYFGPGTRLTVT.

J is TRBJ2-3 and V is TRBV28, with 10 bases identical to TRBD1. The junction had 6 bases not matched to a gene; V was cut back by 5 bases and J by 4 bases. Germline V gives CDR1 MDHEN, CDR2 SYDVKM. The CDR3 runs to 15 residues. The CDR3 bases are TGTGCCAGCAGTCCGACAGGGGGCTTGGCAGATACGCAGTATTTT. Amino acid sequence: CASSPTGGLADTQYF.

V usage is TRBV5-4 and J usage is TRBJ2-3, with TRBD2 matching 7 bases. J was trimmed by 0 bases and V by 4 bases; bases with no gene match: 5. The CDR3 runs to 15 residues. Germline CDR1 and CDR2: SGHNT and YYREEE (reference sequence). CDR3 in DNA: TGTGCCAGCAGCGAGACTAGCCCTAGCACAGATACGCAGTATTTT. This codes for CASSETSPSTDTQYF.

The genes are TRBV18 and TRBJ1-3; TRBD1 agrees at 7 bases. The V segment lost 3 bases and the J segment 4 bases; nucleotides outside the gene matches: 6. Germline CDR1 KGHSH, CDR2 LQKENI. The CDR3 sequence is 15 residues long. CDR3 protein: CASSPAQGLGNTIYF. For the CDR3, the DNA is TGTGCCAGCTCACCCGCACAGGGGCTCGGAAACACCATATATTTT.

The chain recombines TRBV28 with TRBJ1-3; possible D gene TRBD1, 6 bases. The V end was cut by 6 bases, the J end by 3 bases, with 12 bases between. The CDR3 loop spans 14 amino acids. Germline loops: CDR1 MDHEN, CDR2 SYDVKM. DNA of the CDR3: TGTGCCAGCAGCCAACAGGGTCATGGAAACACCATATATTTT. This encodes CASSQQGHGNTIYF.

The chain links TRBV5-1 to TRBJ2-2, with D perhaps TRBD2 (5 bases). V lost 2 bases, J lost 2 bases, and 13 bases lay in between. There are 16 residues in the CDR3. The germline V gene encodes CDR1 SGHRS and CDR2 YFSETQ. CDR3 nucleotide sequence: TGCGCCAGCAGCTTAGGAGCTAGCCGTAACACCGGGGAGCTGTTTTTT. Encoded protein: CASSLGASRNTGELFF. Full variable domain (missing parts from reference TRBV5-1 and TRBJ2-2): KAGVTQTPRYLIKTRGQQVTLSCSPISGHRSVSWYQQTPGQGLQFLFEYFSETQRNKGNFPGRFSGRQFSNSRSEMNVSTLELGDSALYLCASSLGASRNTGELFFGEGSRLTVL.

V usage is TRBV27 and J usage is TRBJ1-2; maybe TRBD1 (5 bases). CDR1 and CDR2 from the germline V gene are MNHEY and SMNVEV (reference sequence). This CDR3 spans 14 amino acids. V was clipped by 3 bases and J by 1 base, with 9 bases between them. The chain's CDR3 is CASSLSGHNYGYTF. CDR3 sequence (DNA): TGTGCCAGCAGTTTGTCCGGACATAACTATGGCTACACCTTC.

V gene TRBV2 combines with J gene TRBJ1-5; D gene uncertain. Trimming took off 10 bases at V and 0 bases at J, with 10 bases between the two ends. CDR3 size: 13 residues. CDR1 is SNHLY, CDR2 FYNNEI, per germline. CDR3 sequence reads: CAMQVSSNQPQHF. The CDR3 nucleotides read TGTGCCATGCAGGTTTCTAGCAATCAGCCCCAGCATTTT.

Here the CDR3 reads CASSPRTSGPEQYF. In DNA form, the CDR3 reads TGCGCCAGCAGCCCTCGGACTAGCGGGCCCGAGCAGTACTTC. The rearrangement links TRBV5-1 to TRBJ2-7, with 11 bases that match TRBD2. This CDR3 is 14 amino acids long. Germline loops: CDR1 SGHRS, CDR2 YFSETQ. V dropped 4 bases and J dropped 6; count of bases not matched to a gene: 6. The complete variable domain, with remaining parts taken from reference TRBV5-1 and TRBJ2-7, reads KAGVTQTPRYLIKTRGQQVTLSCSPISGHRSVSWYQQTPGQGLQFLFEYFSETQRNKGNFPGRFSGRQFSNSRSEMNVSTLELGDSALYLCASSPRTSGPEQYFGPGTRLTVT.

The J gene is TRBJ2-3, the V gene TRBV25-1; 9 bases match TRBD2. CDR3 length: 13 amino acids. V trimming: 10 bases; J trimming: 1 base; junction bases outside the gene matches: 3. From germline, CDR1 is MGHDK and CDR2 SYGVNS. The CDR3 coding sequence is TGTGCCAACCAGCGGGGGGGCACAGATACGCAGTATTTT. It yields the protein CANQRGGTDTQYF. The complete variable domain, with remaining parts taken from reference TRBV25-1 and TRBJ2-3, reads EADIYQTPRYLVIGTGKKITLECSQTMGHDKMYWYQQDPGMELHLIHYSYGVNSTEKGDLSSESTVSRIRTEHFPLTLESARPSHTSQYLCANQRGGTDTQYFGPGTRLTVL.

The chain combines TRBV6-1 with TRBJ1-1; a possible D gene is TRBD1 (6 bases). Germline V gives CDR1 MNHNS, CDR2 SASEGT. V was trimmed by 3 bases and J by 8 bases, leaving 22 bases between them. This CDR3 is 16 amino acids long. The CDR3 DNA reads TGTGCCAGCAGTGAGGCCTTCATGGCTGGGGGGGCGGAAGCTTTCTTT. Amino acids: CASSEAFMAGGAEAFF.

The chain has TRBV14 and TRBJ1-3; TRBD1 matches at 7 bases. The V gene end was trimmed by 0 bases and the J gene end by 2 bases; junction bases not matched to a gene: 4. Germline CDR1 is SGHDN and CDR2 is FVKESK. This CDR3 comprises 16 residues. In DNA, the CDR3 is TGTGCCAGCAGCCAAGATCCGACAGGGACTGGAAACACCATATATTTT. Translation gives CASSQDPTGTGNTIYF.

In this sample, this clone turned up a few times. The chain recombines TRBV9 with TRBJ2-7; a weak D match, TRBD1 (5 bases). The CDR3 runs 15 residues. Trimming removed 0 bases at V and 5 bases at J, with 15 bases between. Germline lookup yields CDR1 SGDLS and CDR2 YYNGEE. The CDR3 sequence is CASSVGGQRRDEQYF. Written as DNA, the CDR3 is TGTGCCAGCAGCGTAGGGGGCCAGCGTAGGGACGAGCAGTACTTC.

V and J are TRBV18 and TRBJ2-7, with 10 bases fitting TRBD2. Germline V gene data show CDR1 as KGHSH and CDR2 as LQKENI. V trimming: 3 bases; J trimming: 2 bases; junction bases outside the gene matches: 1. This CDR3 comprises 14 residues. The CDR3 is CASSPTSGAYEQYF. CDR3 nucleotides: TGTGCCAGCTCACCCACTAGCGGGGCCTACGAGCAGTACTTC. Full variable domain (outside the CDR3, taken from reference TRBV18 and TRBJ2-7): NAGVMQNPRHLVRRRGQEARLRCSPMKGHSHVYWYRQLPEEGLKFMVYLQKENIIDESGMPKERFSAEFPKEGPSILRIQQVVRGDSAAYFCASSPTSGAYEQYFGPGTRLTVT.

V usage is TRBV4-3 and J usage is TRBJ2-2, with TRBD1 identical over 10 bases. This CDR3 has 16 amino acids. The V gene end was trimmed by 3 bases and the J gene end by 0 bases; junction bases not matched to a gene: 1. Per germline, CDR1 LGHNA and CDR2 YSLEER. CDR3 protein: CASSQGQGPNTGELFF. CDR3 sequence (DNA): TGCGCCAGCAGCCAGGGACAGGGGCCGAACACCGGGGAGCTGTTTTTT.